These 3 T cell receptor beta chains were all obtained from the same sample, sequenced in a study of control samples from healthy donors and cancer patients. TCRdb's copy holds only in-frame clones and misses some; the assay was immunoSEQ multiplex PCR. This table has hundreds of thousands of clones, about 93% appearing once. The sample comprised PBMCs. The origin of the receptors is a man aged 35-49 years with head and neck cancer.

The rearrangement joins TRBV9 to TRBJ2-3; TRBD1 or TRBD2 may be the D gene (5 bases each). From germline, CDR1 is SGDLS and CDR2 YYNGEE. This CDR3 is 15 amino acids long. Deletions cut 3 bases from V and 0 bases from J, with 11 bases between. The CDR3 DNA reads TGTGCCAGCAGCGGCCGGGACGGAAGCACAGATACGCAGTATTTT. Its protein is CASSGRDGSTDTQYF.

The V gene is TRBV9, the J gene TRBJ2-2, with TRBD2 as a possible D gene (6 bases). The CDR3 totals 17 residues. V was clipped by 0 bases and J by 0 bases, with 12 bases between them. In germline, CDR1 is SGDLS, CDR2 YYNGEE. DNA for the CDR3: TGTGCCAGCAGCGTAGCACTAGCCAGCGCGAACACCGGGGAGCTGTTTTTT. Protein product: CASSVALASANTGELFF.

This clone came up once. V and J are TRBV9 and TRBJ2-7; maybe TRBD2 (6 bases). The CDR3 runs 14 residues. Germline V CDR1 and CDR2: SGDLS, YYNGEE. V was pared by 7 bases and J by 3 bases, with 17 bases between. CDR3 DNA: TGTGCCAGCTCAGGGAATTTGGGAGGCTACGAGCAGTACTTC. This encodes CASSGNLGGYEQYF.